This TCR beta chain was documented in a study of cytomegalovirus exposure and HLA in healthy donors. The CDR3 consists of 17 residues. CDR1 and CDR2 (germline): LGHNA, YNFKEQ. V was clipped by 0 bases and J by 3 bases, with 15 bases between them. Study-wide findings and caveats: Most TCRs appeared rarely, but some public TCRs recurred in many donors. In an earlier analysis, productive rearrangement rates for most beta V segments clustered near 87% or 30%. Cytomegalovirus status, reportedly, was diagnosed with high specificity and sensitivity by the classifier.

Turning to this clone: Its target is not known.

The study ran its PCR with 60 Vbeta and 13 Jbeta primers. Clones were sequenced by immunoSEQ multiplex PCR, and TCRdb holds only the in-frame ones, with some missing. The sample shows over 85,000 clones, about 72% of them seen only once. This receptor was taken from a man aged 25-45 years in good health and CMV-seronegative. This chain joins TRBV4-2 and TRBJ2-4, with D possibly being TRBD2 (6 bases). Sequenced input: PBMCs. The CDR3 DNA is TGTGCCAGCAGCCAAGATCAGTCAGCGGGTGACAAAAACATTCAGTACTTC. It translates to CASSQDQSAGDKNIQYF.